This T cell receptor beta chain comes out of a study of cytomegalovirus exposure and HLA in healthy donors. Findings and caveats of the study: For cytomegalovirus status, the classifier reportedly gave diagnoses with high specificity and sensitivity. Most TCR sequences proved rare, with some public TCRs found in many donors. As confirmed in vitro, a few CMV-associated chains were specific for CMV antigens.

The study drew the donors from its approximately 120-subject validation cohort, separate from the roughly 700-subject first cohort. On this clone itself: Its antigen remains unidentified.

Profiling relied on immunoSEQ multiplex PCR, and the TCRdb table lists in-frame clones only, not all of them. The top ten hold about 2.1% of the sample, which has approximately 100,000 clones, 88% seen once. V lost 0 bases, J lost 4 bases, and 12 bases lay in between. CDR1 is GTSNPN and CDR2 is SVGIG in the germline V gene (reference sequence). The CDR3 sequence is 15 residues long. Sequenced input: PBMCs. This sequence originates from a woman between 18 and 29 years old in good health and CMV-seronegative. The rearrangement joins TRBV30 to TRBJ1-4, with D perhaps TRBD1 (6 bases). The CDR3 DNA follows: TGTGCCTGGAGTGTCTTTACAGGGTTTAATGAAAAACTGTTTTTT. Translating it yields CAWSVFTGFNEKLFF.